Shown below are 12 T cell receptor beta chains from a single sample sequenced in a study of blood T cell repertoires in COVID-19. Profiled with immunoSEQ multiplex PCR; TCRdb holds only in-frame clones, not every one. The table shows approximately 280,000 clones, with nearly 90% occurring only once. The specimen sequenced was PBMCs or T cells enriched from blood (not recorded which). These TCRs come from a woman between 18 and 29 years old with acute COVID-19.

The chain combines TRBV7-9 with TRBJ1-3, with D tentatively TRBD1 (6 bases). The CDR3 has 15 amino acids. V was cut by 1 base and J by 4 bases, with 11 bases left in between. Germline V gene data show CDR1 as SEHNR and CDR2 as FQNEAQ (reference sequence). CDR3 protein: CASSLEGEAGNTIYF. The CDR3, as DNA: TGTGCCAGCAGCTTAGAGGGGGAAGCCGGAAACACCATATATTTT. Full variable domain (remainder filled in from reference TRBV7-9 and TRBJ1-3): DTGVSQNPRHKITKRGQNVTFRCDPISEHNRLYWYRQTLGQGPEFLTYFQNEAQLEKSRLLSDRFSAERPKGSFSTLEIQRTEQGDSAMYLCASSLEGEAGNTIYFGEGSWLTVV.

This chain links TRBV6-6 with TRBJ2-2; tentatively, D is TRBD2 (5 bases). The V gene lost 6 bases and the J gene lost 3 bases, with 11 bases spanning the gap. The V gene's germline CDR1 is MNHNY and CDR2 SVGAGI (reference sequence). This CDR3 has 14 amino acids. The CDR3 is CASSVRGYTGELFF. As DNA, the CDR3 is TGTGCCAGCAGCGTCCGGGGTTACACCGGGGAGCTGTTTTTT.

The chain employs TRBV5-1 and TRBJ1-3, with 9 bases matching TRBD1. The length of the CDR3 is 15 residues. Unmatched junction bases numbered 4, after V lost 4 bases and J lost 2 bases. CDR1 is SGHRS and CDR2 is YFSETQ in the germline V gene. The CDR3 nucleotides are TGCGCCAGCAGCCCATGGACAGGGGCTGGAAACACCATATATTTT. It encodes CASSPWTGAGNTIYF.

The genes are TRBV7-3 and TRBJ1-4; 9 bases map to TRBD1. Trimming took 2 bases from V and 8 from J; bases not matched to a gene: 6. CDR1 and CDR2 (germline): SGHTA, FQGTGA. CDR3 length equals 15 residues. CDR3 coding DNA: TGTGCCAGCAGCTTAGCCACAGGGGGCTCGGAAAAACTGTTTTTT. Amino acids: CASSLATGGSEKLFF.

The chain combines TRBV30 with TRBJ2-7; 7 nucleotides line up with TRBD2. The CDR3 sequence is 16 residues long. Germline-derived CDR1 and CDR2 are GTSNPN and SVGIG (reference sequence). V gave up 3 bases and J gave up 5 bases; unmatched junction bases: 16. CDR3 region: CAWRVAGGGSRHEQYF. CDR3 in DNA: TGTGCCTGGAGGGTAGCTGGGGGAGGGAGTCGGCACGAGCAGTACTTC.

The chain has TRBV2 and TRBJ2-1; 13 bases line up with TRBD2. Germline-derived CDR1 and CDR2 are SNHLY and FYNNEI. There are 15 residues in the CDR3. V lost 5 bases to trimming and J lost 9 bases; unmatched junction nucleotides: 7. The CDR3 DNA sequence: TGTGCCAGCAGTCAGACTAGCGGGAGGACCGTTGAGCAGTTCTTC. It codes for CASSQTSGRTVEQFF.

The chain combines TRBV5-1 with TRBJ1-1, with 7 bases lining up with TRBD1. The V segment lost 0 bases and the J segment 5 bases; nucleotides outside the gene matches: 4. CDR3 length: 14 residues. Germline V gene data show CDR1 as SGHRS and CDR2 as YFSETQ. The CDR3 reads CASSLDQGVTEAFF. CDR3 nucleotides: TGCGCCAGCAGCTTGGACCAGGGGGTGACTGAAGCTTTCTTT.

The chain combines TRBV28 with TRBJ2-2, with a weak D call TRBD2 (6 bases). Germline loops: CDR1 MDHEN, CDR2 SYDVKM. CDR3 length: 16 amino acids. V dropped 8 bases and J dropped 0 bases, with 16 bases sitting between them. CDR3 sequence reads: CASLRWASANTGELFF. The CDR3 DNA reads TGTGCCAGCCTGAGGTGGGCTAGCGCGAACACCGGGGAGCTGTTTTTT.

V usage is TRBV10-1 and J usage is TRBJ2-3; possible D gene TRBD1, 6 bases. The CDR3 consists of 14 residues. Germline CDR1 and CDR2: WNHNN and SYGVQD (reference sequence). Trimming took 2 bases from V and 1 from J, leaving 7 bases between them. CDR3 coding DNA: TGCGCCAGCAGTGAGGGGGGCGGCACAGATACGCAGTATTTT. Translating gives CASSEGGGTDTQYF.

The J gene is TRBJ1-1, the V gene TRBV19; tentatively, D is TRBD1 (5 bases). Trimming stripped 3 bases from V and 5 bases from J, with 16 bases between. The CDR3 loop spans 15 amino acids. Germline assignment: CDR1 LNHDA and CDR2 SQIVND (reference sequence). As DNA, the CDR3 is TGTGCCAGTAGTATTAAGGCAGGGATCGGTACTGAAGCTTTCTTT. It encodes CASSIKAGIGTEAFF.

The V call is TRBV10-2, the J call TRBJ2-3, with TRBD2 as a possible D gene (5 bases). The CDR3 has 14 amino acids. Per the germline V gene, CDR1 is WSHSY and CDR2 is SAAADI. The germline V and J ends were trimmed by 7 bases and 5 bases, with 16 bases remaining between them. CDR3 DNA: TGCGCCAGCATAAAAGGAGAGGGTGTAGATACGCAGTATTTT. This codes for CASIKGEGVDTQYF.

The chain recombines TRBV28 with TRBJ1-6; D gene uncertain. The CDR3 has 15 amino acids. The V gene lost 8 bases and the J gene lost 4 bases, with 15 bases spanning the gap. Germline V gene data show CDR1 as MDHEN and CDR2 as SYDVKM. CDR3 DNA: TGTGCCAGCGCAACAGTCCTGGAATATAATTCACCCCTCCACTTT. It translates to CASATVLEYNSPLHF.